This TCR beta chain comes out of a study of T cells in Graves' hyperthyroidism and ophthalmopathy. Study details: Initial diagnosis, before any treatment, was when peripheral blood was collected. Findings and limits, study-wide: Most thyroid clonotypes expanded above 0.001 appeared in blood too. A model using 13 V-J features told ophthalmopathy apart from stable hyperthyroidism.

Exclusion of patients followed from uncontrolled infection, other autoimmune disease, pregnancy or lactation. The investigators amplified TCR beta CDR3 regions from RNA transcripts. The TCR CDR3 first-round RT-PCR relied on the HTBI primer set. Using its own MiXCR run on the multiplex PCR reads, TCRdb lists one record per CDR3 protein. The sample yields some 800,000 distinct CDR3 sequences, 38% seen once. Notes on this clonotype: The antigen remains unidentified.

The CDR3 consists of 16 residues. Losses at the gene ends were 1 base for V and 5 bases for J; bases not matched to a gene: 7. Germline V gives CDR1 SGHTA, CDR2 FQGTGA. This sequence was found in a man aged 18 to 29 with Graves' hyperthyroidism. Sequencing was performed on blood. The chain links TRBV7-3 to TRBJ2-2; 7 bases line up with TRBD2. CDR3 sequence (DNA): TGTGCCAGCAGCTTAAACGGCGGGAGAAGAACCGGGGAGCTGTTTTTT. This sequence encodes CASSLNGGRRTGELFF. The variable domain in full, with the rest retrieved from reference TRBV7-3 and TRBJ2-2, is GAGVSQTPSNKVTEKGKYVELRCDPISGHTALYWYRQSLGQGPEFLIYFQGTGAADDSGLPNDRFFAVRPEGSVSTLKIQRTERGDSAVYLCASSLNGGRRTGELFFGEGSRLTVL.